These T cell receptor beta chains were read from a single sample in a study of blood T cell repertoires in COVID-19. Assay: immunoSEQ multiplex PCR; the TCRdb copy retains only in-frame clones and omits some. The repertoire has around 87,000 clones, just under 80% of them found once; the top ten carry roughly 15%. Sequences were obtained from peripheral blood. These receptors all stem from a human donor in a cohort sampled during active COVID-19. Each CDR3 is given with its conserved first and last residue. Fields, in order: clone size, V gene, D gene, J gene, CDR3 protein, CDR3 DNA. The D gene is left open where the match is weak. Clone size appears in some rows only: once, few, many, or a class for an expanded clone.

NA	TRBV5-1	TRBD1	TRBJ1-2	CASSWEQGARANYGYTF	TGCGCCAGCAGCTGGGAACAGGGGGCGAGGGCTAACTATGGCTACACCTTC
NA	TRBV19	NA	TRBJ1-4	CASSTYGEGEKLFF	TGTGCCAGTAGTACCTACGGGGAGGGAGAAAAACTGTTTTTT
NA	TRBV7-3	TRBD2	TRBJ2-1	CASSLTPSGGLGNEQFF	TGTGCCAGCAGCTTAACCCCTAGCGGGGGTTTGGGCAATGAGCAGTTCTTC
NA	TRBV6-2/TRBV6-3	TRBD2	TRBJ2-2	CASSRLAGTGELFF	TGTGCCAGCAGTAGACTAGCGGGTACCGGGGAGCTGTTTTTT
few	TRBV11-2	NA	TRBJ2-5	CASSPGETQYF	TGTGCCAGCAGCCCGGGGGAGACCCAGTACTTC
NA	TRBV14	NA	TRBJ1-5	CASSQGGSGNQPQHF	TGTGCCAGCAGCCAAGGAGGTAGTGGCAATCAGCCCCAGCATTTT
NA	TRBV15	TRBD1	TRBJ2-1	CATSRDPTGYNEQFF	TGTGCCACCAGCAGAGATCCGACAGGGTACAATGAGCAGTTCTTC
once	TRBV3-1/TRBV3-2	TRBD1	TRBJ1-1	CASSQVGQGARRTEAFF	TGTGCCAGCAGCCAAGTCGGGCAGGGGGCAAGAAGGACTGAAGCTTTCTTT
few	TRBV7-9	NA	TRBJ1-2	CASSSGLVAYYGYTF	TGTGCCAGCAGCTCAGGGCTCGTTGCCTACTATGGCTACACCTTC
NA	TRBV2	NA	TRBJ1-5	CASSFNTGPNQPQHF	TGTGCCAGCAGTTTCAATACGGGTCCCAATCAGCCCCAGCATTTT
NA	TRBV6-5	TRBD1	TRBJ1-1	CASSTRQGAYTEAFF	TGTGCCAGCAGTACCCGACAGGGGGCGTACACTGAAGCTTTCTTT
NA	TRBV4-1	NA	TRBJ2-2	CASRDDRIANTGELFF	TGCGCCAGCAGGGACGACAGGATAGCGAACACCGGGGAGCTGTTTTTT
once	TRBV9	NA	TRBJ2-7	CASSVASGPSYEQYF	TGTGCCAGCAGCGTAGCAAGCGGTCCTTCCTACGAGCAGTACTTC
NA	TRBV3-1/TRBV3-2	TRBD1	TRBJ2-5	CASSQAGTGDQETQYF	TGTGCCAGCAGCCAAGCCGGGACAGGGGATCAGGAGACCCAGTACTTC
NA	TRBV4-1	TRBD1	TRBJ2-7	CASSLTTGEPYEQYF	TGCGCCAGCAGCTTAACGACAGGGGAACCCTACGAGCAGTACTTC
NA	TRBV10-2	TRBD1	TRBJ2-1	CASSVTGGWYNEQFF	TGCGCCAGCAGTGTGACAGGGGGTTGGTACAATGAGCAGTTCTTC
NA	TRBV28	TRBD1	TRBJ1-4	CASSLSRGNEKLFF	TGTGCCAGCAGTTTATCCAGGGGGAATGAAAAACTGTTTTTT
NA	TRBV2	NA	TRBJ2-1	CASSAELMAGNEQFF	TGTGCCAGCAGTGCCGAGCTAATGGCGGGCAATGAGCAGTTCTTC
NA	TRBV30	TRBD1	TRBJ1-2	CAWSLGTGAGYTF	TGTGCCTGGTCCCTTGGGACAGGGGCTGGCTACACCTTC
NA	TRBV3-1/TRBV3-2	TRBD1	TRBJ2-3	CASSQGQGTDTQYF	TGTGCCAGCAGCCAGGGACAGGGAACAGATACGCAGTATTTT
NA	TRBV1	NA	TRBJ2-3	CTSSQAPHRELADTQYF	TGCACCAGCAGCCAAGCCCCCCACCGGGAGCTGGCAGATACGCAGTATTTT
NA	TRBV11-2	NA	TRBJ2-5	CASSLGAGTLETQYF	TGTGCCAGCAGCTTAGGGGCGGGAACCTTAGAGACCCAGTACTTC
NA	TRBV28	NA	TRBJ2-6	CASSLSRAGANVLTF	TGTGCCAGCAGTTTAAGCAGGGCTGGGGCCAACGTCCTGACTTTC
NA	TRBV30	NA	TRBJ2-7	CAYYRDSPYPSYEQYF	TGTGCCTACTACCGAGACAGTCCTTACCCCTCCTACGAGCAGTACTTC
NA	TRBV5-6	TRBD2	TRBJ2-2	CASSLGGRPVGELFF	TGTGCCAGCAGCTTAGGCGGGAGGCCGGTAGGGGAGCTGTTTTTT